This T cell receptor beta chain originates from a study of response to subunit inactivated influenza vaccine. Points from the study as a whole: After each seasonal influenza vaccination, few new T cells are recruited, the authors suggested.

Germline assignment: CDR1 LGHDT and CDR2 YNNKEL (reference sequence). Trimming pared 1 base from V and 1 base from J, leaving 11 bases between. The CDR3 contains 15 residues. Points on this clonotype: Its specificity is not known.

TCRdb re-called the RT-PCR reads through MiXCR, storing one row per CDR3 protein. The sample records under 550,000 distinct CDR3 sequences, about 8% being singletons. The J gene is TRBJ2-7, the V gene TRBV3-1, with unresolved D. This clonotype was obtained from a man aged 45 to 70 who received an inactivated influenza vaccine. The sequences come from PBMCs from blood, collected about 24 months after vaccination. CDR3 DNA: TGTGCCAGCAGCCAAGCATGGCAGCCGTCCTACGAGCAGTACTTC. Protein product: CASSQAWQPSYEQYF.